The text below deals with one TCR beta chain. The conserved closing phenylalanine or tryptophan is absent in this CDR3, likely reflecting a read error. The limits of the CDR3 on the DNA are not certain, so only TCRdb's listed CDR3 is given. The source of the sample is a study of blood T cell repertoires in COVID-19. Study in general: COVID-19 samples, acute and convalescent, were from the United States, Italy and Spain.

Recruits, aged about 18 to 90 years, lived in 20 to 30 US areas. Clones were sequenced by immunoSEQ multiplex PCR, and TCRdb holds only the in-frame ones, with some missing. The sample contains approximately 380,000 clones, more than 70% of which appear only once. The source of this sequence is a woman aged 18-29 years who had recovered from COVID-19. Sequenced input: PBMCs or T cells enriched from blood (not recorded which).

CDR3 in amino acids: CASSLLSGETTL. The genes are TRBV5-4 and TRBJ1-2. The germline V gene encodes CDR1 SGHNT and CDR2 YYREEE (reference sequence). Both ends counted, the CDR3 spans 12 residues.